The 14 T cell receptor beta chains below all came from one sample that was sequenced in a study of cytomegalovirus exposure and HLA in healthy donors. PCR primers comprised 60 Vbeta and 13 Jbeta primers. Profiled with immunoSEQ multiplex PCR; TCRdb holds only in-frame clones, not every one. The sample carries 200,000 to 250,000 clones, 85% recorded once. Sequencing input: PBMCs. These receptors all stem from a human donor in good health.

The CDR3 sequence: CASSGAGTQETQYF. The CDR3 nucleotides are TGTGCCAGCAGTGGGGCAGGGACACAAGAGACCCAGTACTTC. V is TRBV28 and J is TRBJ2-5; a possible D gene is TRBD1 (6 bases). CDR3 size: 14 residues. Trimming stripped 5 bases from V and 2 bases from J, with 12 bases between. Germline V gene lookup returns CDR1 MDHEN and CDR2 SYDVKM.

The chain couples TRBV7-2 to TRBJ1-4, with 8 bases fitting TRBD1. Trimming at V came to 0 bases and at J to 7 bases, leaving 10 bases not matched to a gene. The germline V gene encodes CDR1 SGHTA and CDR2 FQGNSA. This CDR3 has 17 amino acids. CDR3 in amino acids: CASSLAGQGLFLEKLFF. The DNA of the CDR3 is TGTGCCAGCAGCTTAGCTGGACAGGGCCTATTTCTTGAAAAACTGTTTTTT.

The chain joins TRBV15 to TRBJ2-1; tentative D call: TRBD2 (6 bases). The CDR3 runs 15 residues. Germline V lookup: CDR1 LNHNV, CDR2 YYDKDF (reference sequence). V was pared by 4 bases and J by 0 bases, with 10 bases between. CDR3 region: CATSTGVSSYNEQFF. The CDR3 DNA reads as TGTGCCACCAGCACGGGGGTGAGCTCCTACAATGAGCAGTTCTTC.

This sequence joins TRBV7-6 and TRBJ1-1; possible D gene TRBD1, 6 bases. Germline V gives CDR1 SGHVS, CDR2 FNYEAQ. Trimming took 5 bases from V and 0 from J, leaving 10 bases between them. CDR3 length: 14 residues. The CDR3 bases are TGTGCCAGCAGCCCAACAGGGTTGAACACTGAAGCTTTCTTT. It encodes CASSPTGLNTEAFF. The entire variable domain, with the rest obtained from reference TRBV7-6 and TRBJ1-1, is as follows: GAGVSQSPRYKVTKRGQDVALRCDPISGHVSLYWYRQALGQGPEFLTYFNYEAQQDKSGLPNDRFSAERPEGSISTLTIQRTEQRDSAMYRCASSPTGLNTEAFFGQGTRLTVV.

The chain couples TRBV29-1 to TRBJ1-2; tentatively, D is TRBD1 (5 bases). V lost 3 bases, J lost 7 bases, and 9 bases lay in between. The length of the CDR3 is 11 residues. Per germline, CDR1 SQVTM and CDR2 ANQGSEA. CDR3 in amino acids: CSVDGQGGYTF. The DNA for the CDR3 is TGCAGCGTTGATGGCCAGGGTGGCTACACCTTC.

As to this clone: The identical CDR3 is also encoded by other nucleotide sequences in the sample. This chain uses TRBV10-3 with TRBJ1-2; weak D call: TRBD1 (5 bases). The CDR3 loop spans 13 amino acids. The germline V and J ends were trimmed by 0 bases and 3 bases, with 5 bases remaining between them. CDR1 ENHRY and CDR2 SYGVKD come from the germline V gene. The chain's CDR3 is CAISESGDYGYTF. CDR3 DNA sequence: TGTGCCATCAGTGAGTCAGGGGACTATGGCTACACCTTC.

The V and J genes are TRBV6-1 and TRBJ2-7; 7 nucleotides line up with TRBD2. The V gene end was trimmed by 0 bases and the J gene end by 9 bases; junction bases not matched to a gene: 11. The CDR3 consists of 15 residues. CDR1 and CDR2 from the germline V gene are MNHNS and SASEGT. The chain's CDR3 is CASSEAPQAGRGQYF. DNA for the CDR3: TGTGCCAGCAGTGAAGCACCCCAGGCAGGGAGGGGGCAGTACTTC.

The gene calls are TRBV9 and TRBJ2-3; no clear D gene. The V end was cut by 2 bases, the J end by 0 bases, with 4 bases between. The CDR3 contains 13 residues. Germline assignment: CDR1 SGDLS and CDR2 YYNGEE. The CDR3 DNA reads TGTGCCAGCAGCGTGACTAGCACAGATACGCAGTATTTT. Its protein is CASSVTSTDTQYF.

The chain recombines TRBV5-5 with TRBJ2-7, with 10 positions matching TRBD2. Germline lookup yields CDR1 SGHKS and CDR2 YYEKEE (reference sequence). V lost 0 bases to trimming and J lost 0 bases; unmatched junction nucleotides: 15. The CDR3 has 20 amino acids. CDR3 in DNA: TGTGCCAGCAGCTTGGAGCCCGAAGGGGCTAGCGGGAGAGGCTCCTACGAGCAGTACTTC. Translation: CASSLEPEGASGRGSYEQYF.

V gene TRBV7-9 combines with J gene TRBJ2-1; D is possibly TRBD1 (6 bases). The CDR3 extends over 14 amino acids. Germline CDR1 and CDR2: SEHNR and FQNEAQ (reference sequence). V lost 2 bases and J lost 8, with 13 bases in between. The CDR3 here is CASSLSTTGHEQFF. CDR3 nucleotide sequence: TGTGCCAGCAGCTTATCCACGACAGGACATGAGCAGTTCTTC.

This sequence joins TRBV4-2 and TRBJ1-1; 9 bases agree with TRBD1. The CDR3 is made up of 15 amino acids. The junction had 8 bases not matched to a gene; V was cut back by 3 bases and J by 6 bases. Germline assignment: CDR1 LGHNA and CDR2 YNFKEQ. Written as DNA, the CDR3 is TGTGCCAGCAGCCAGGTGGGACAGGGAATGGCTGAAGCTTTCTTT. It encodes CASSQVGQGMAEAFF.

CDR3 protein: CASSQEQGRWETQYF. DNA of the CDR3: TGTGCCAGCAGCCAAGAACAGGGGCGCTGGGAGACCCAGTACTTC. The chain employs TRBV4-2 and TRBJ2-5; 7 bases are shared with TRBD1. Germline trimming cut 0 bases from V and 5 bases from J; bases unmatched to any gene: 6. Germline V gene lookup returns CDR1 LGHNA and CDR2 YNFKEQ. The CDR3 runs 15 residues.

V is TRBV7-2 and J is TRBJ2-2; 7 positions agree with TRBD2. This CDR3 region has 15 residues. The ends lost 5 bases at V and 7 bases at J; junction bases unmatched: 10. Per the germline V gene, CDR1 is SGHTA and CDR2 is FQGNSA. CDR3 sequence (DNA): TGTGCCAGCAGCCTAAGCCGAGCGGGAAACGGGGAGCTGTTTTTT. Translation: CASSLSRAGNGELFF.

V and J are TRBV28 and TRBJ2-7, with 11 bases that match TRBD1. In germline, CDR1 is MDHEN, CDR2 SYDVKM. The CDR3 length is 14 residues. V lost 10 bases and J lost 5; bases outside the gene matches: 10. CDR3 DNA sequence: TGTGCCATCAGGGGGGGGACAGGGGGGAACGAGCAGTACTTC. It yields the protein CAIRGGTGGNEQYF. Using reference TRBV28 and TRBJ2-7 for the parts outside the CDR3, the full variable domain is DVKVTQSSRYLVKRTGEKVFLECVQDMDHENMFWYRQDPGLGLRLIYFSYDVKMKEKGDIPEGYSVSREKKERFSLILESASTNQTSMYLCAIRGGTGGNEQYFGPGTRLTVT.